This T cell receptor beta chain was captured in a study of cytomegalovirus exposure and HLA in healthy donors (dated by TCRdb to about 2017). In terms of the full investigation: An earlier analysis of about 560 of the donors reported around 280 Gb of sequence data and 117 million unique TCR beta sequences obtained from around 190 million T cells. Approximately 300 gigabases of sequencing data and 75 million to 85 million unique TCR sequences made up an early release that covered roughly 670 HLA-typed donors. Among the roughly 400 genotyped donors, approximately 81% belonged to the genetic ancestry cluster associated with self-reported Caucasian donors. The study aimed to test whether cataloging public T cell receptors could reveal signatures of past pathogen exposure. The study used immunosequencing to profile the T cell repertoires of approximately 690 subjects and linked those repertoires to cytomegalovirus serostatus. In addition to the first cohort of several hundred subjects, a separate validation cohort of approximately 110 different subjects was used. The study combined high-throughput TCR immunosequencing, statistical association of individual TCRs with disease status, and machine learning to predict cytomegalovirus infection status. A later analysis re-analyzed previously published TCR beta repertoires from 600 to 850 donors and added high-resolution HLA genotyping to study TCR occurrence patterns. Rather than using new phenotypic data, the later analysis identified candidate immune exposures from TCR beta sequences and from how often those sequences occurred across donors. In an earlier analysis of more than 550 of the donors, high-throughput TCR beta sequencing was used to judge whether each TCR beta V gene segment behaved as functional or pseudogenic. Donor age, sex, ethnicity and CMV serostatus were compiled together with the repertoire data. A later genetic analysis used genome-wide SNP genotypes for about 60% of the roughly 670 donors, treating that subset as a discovery cohort. All discovery cohort repertoires had been generated using a single sequencing platform. HLA typing covered class I and class II loci at four-digit resolution. The number of typed donors differed by locus: roughly 629-630 for A, B, C, DRB1 and DQB1; some 500 for DQA1; approximately 610 for DPA1; and roughly 490 for DPB1. A handful of DR-DQ haplotypes were handled as single units for association and clustering because linkage in the cohort was strong. Among roughly 400 genotyped donors of the cohort, an average of about 220,000 unique TCR beta nucleotide sequences was sequenced per donor, of which about 18% were non-productive. Overall study results and their limits: In a later analysis, HLA-associated TCR beta chains were found to be more clonally expanded and to have lower generation probabilities than equally common non-associated chains. The 87-base-pair reads could not distinguish some IMGT-functional V segments, including TRBV6-2 and TRBV6-3, so those segments were excluded. A few of the identified cytomegalovirus-associated TCR beta chains were confirmed in vitro to be specific for cytomegalovirus antigens. A further reported finding was that TCR beta sequences accurately predicted the HLA-A and HLA-B alleles for most subjects in the first cohort. A cluster of highly shared sequence variants was judged likely to represent a technical artifact of the sequencing pipeline. In a later genetic analysis, a missense DCLRE1C variant was associated with V-gene and J-gene trimming of TCR beta chains, and the association was replicated in an independent cohort. Assigning TCR associations to individual alleles was difficult when HLA alleles, especially DR and DQ, strongly co-occurred. A later analysis associated about 17,000 TCR beta sequences with specific HLA alleles at a false discovery rate of 0.05. Most CMV-associated TCR beta chains appeared to be HLA-restricted in a later analysis, and the HLA associations seemed to be driven largely by CMV exposure. The cohort was sequenced for TCR beta chains only, and without alpha or paired-chain data the features that could be detected were limited. The classifier was reported to diagnose cytomegalovirus status with high specificity and sensitivity in both the original and validation cohorts. An earlier analysis of several hundred of the donors showed that most TCR beta V segments appeared in productive rearrangements either about 87% or about 30% of the time, which broadly matched IMGT annotations. A later analysis found that TCR association rates varied across HLA loci, with DRB1 alleles showing the most associated TCRs and HLA-C alleles the fewest. Because HLA typing was missing for some donors at each locus, association tests included only the typed subset. The study listed 170 or so TCR beta chains as associated with cytomegalovirus. The presence/absence analyses assumed that sequencing depth was roughly uniform across donors, and that assumption may not be true. Linkage disequilibrium might explain the correlated functional status among segregating V segments, but an unknown experimental factor could not be excluded. CMV serostatus was the only immune exposure information available for the cohort. Across donors, most TCR sequences were observed very rarely, whereas some public TCRs were present in many individuals. The authors suggested that the approach could potentially be extended to other disease states and immunological phenotypes. Because counts were too low, about 18 rarely observed V segments, including chromosome 9 orphons, were left out of the earlier analysis of about 500 of the donors. According to a later genetic analysis, donors in an Asian-associated ancestry cluster had fewer N-insertions in productive TCRs than the approximately 610-donor mean. According to a later analysis, parvovirus B19, influenza, CMV and Epstein-Barr virus appeared linked to several top co-occurrence clusters.

The CDR3 covers 13 residues, taking in both the cysteine and the phenylalanine. CDR3 DNA only is kept here, 39 bases in frame from base 1. Trimming takes 5 bases from V and 6 bases from J, and the germline ends sit 13 bases apart. The germline V gene provides CDR1 WSHSY and CDR2 SAAADI. In total, more than 500 healthy bone marrow donors made up the cohort. At the time of sampling, every cohort member was nominally healthy, though immune exposures that went unrecorded were likely present. The donor tested CMV seronegative and was one of the 352 seronegative cohort members. Every donor gave a peripheral blood sample, and the peripheral blood mononuclear cells from that sample were used for TCR beta sequencing. Genomic DNA was extracted from the blood cell samples with the Qiagen DNeasy Blood Extraction Kit. To prepare the library, the immunoSEQ multiplex PCR assay was applied. For the multiplex PCR, a mixture combining 60 forward primers for TCR Vbeta segments and 13 reverse primers for TCR Jbeta segments was used. A multiplex PCR assay on genomic DNA amplified the CDR3 region of rearranged TCR beta genes. The amplified TCR beta libraries were sequenced on the Illumina HiSeq System as 87-base-pair reads. Per the source publication's procedure: A later analysis counted tens of millions of unique TCR beta chains across the 690 or so repertoires, and roughly 11 million of these chains were shared by at least two donors. A nearest-neighbor algorithm error-corrected the raw reads and collapsed the reads into unique sequences, merging closely related sequences to remove PCR and sequencing errors. Alignment of CDR3 sequences to IMGT reference sequences was used to assign V, D and J gene segments. For a sequence to be retained, a match of at least six nucleotides was required to both a V gene segment and a J gene segment. Rearrangements were classified as productive when the CDR3 lacked stop codons and remained in frame with V and J, and all other rearrangements were classified as non-productive. Following IMGT convention, CDR3 was defined as the stretch from the second conserved V-encoded cysteine to the conserved J-encoded phenylalanine. Sequences without an unambiguous match to a single V gene segment were excluded from the earlier analysis of about 630 of the donors. In an earlier analysis of 500 to 750 of the donors, V segments were called functional above 56.7% productive rearrangements and were called segregating when the between-donor standard deviation exceeded 5%. A statistical classification framework was built for diagnosing cytomegalovirus status from the catalog of TCR beta chain sequences. V and J gene assignment, in a later analysis, came from comparing TCR nucleotide sequences with IMGT/GENE-DB human TR gene sequences. A later analysis assigned CDR3 sequences and most-parsimonious VDJ recombination scenarios with the TCRdist pipeline. A later analysis defined each TCR beta chain by its CDR3 amino acid sequence plus V-gene family, and excluded reads lacking a unique V-gene family. As a way to deal with suspected cross-contamination and a sequencing artifact, a later analysis dropped over 550 nucleotide sequences that were highly shared and had low generation probability. For each public chain, a later analysis derived a clonal expansion index from normalized ranks of inferred template counts within each repertoire. A later analysis computed generation probabilities with a VDJ recombination model fitted to out-of-frame rearrangements, and checked the results against IGoR. Hypergeometric tests were used in a later analysis to score TCR-TCR, TCR-HLA and TCR-CMV co-occurrence, with a repertoire-size bias correction applied to the TCR pairs. To estimate false discovery rates, a later analysis permuted the HLA or CMV assignments 20 times. A later analysis grouped co-occurring TCRs with DBSCAN, adding TCRdist sequence similarity when clustering within HLA-allele-positive subsets. For co-occurrence clustering, repertoires with fewer than 30,000 or more than 120,000 public chains were excluded, along with several repertoires with anomalous nucleotide sharing. TCRdb holds this immuneACCESS table with in-frame rearrangements only. Some clones are missing; in checked studies, unresolved V genes explain under half, and the rest has no known cause. The DNA was the basis for D and trimming; V, J and clone size are from that table. Here the sample has approximately 150,000 clones; around 77% occur a single time. The ten largest make up over 0.9% of the sample.

This clone occurred once. The antigen it recognizes is unknown. Base qualities are missing; no much larger clone stands one base away. Recombination linked TRBV10-2 to TRBJ1-2; TRBD1 is possibly the D segment (5 matching bases). The clonotype was recovered from an older woman in good health and CMV-seronegative. The specimen was PBMCs. CDR3 reads: CASSSTATHGYTF. At the DNA level, the sequence is TGCGCCAGCAGTTCGACAGCAACACATGGCTACACCTTC.